The 17 T cell receptor beta chains given below trace back to one sample, sequenced in a study of T-cell reconstitution after alpha-beta-depleted transplantation in children (dated by TCRdb to about 2016). The library was produced with PCR. Sequencing took place on an Illumina HiSeq 2500. TCR library preparation used molecular barcoding, with unique molecular identifiers applied to normalize quantification of the TCRbeta repertoire. Clones were called with MiXCR by TCRdb after fastp trimmed the public reads at Q25, and only in-frame beta chains were retained. A single entry per CDR3 protein holds the most common genes and DNA from its merged rows. The sample includes about 640,000 distinct CDR3 sequences, with 10% to 15% observed a single time. Of the sample, roughly 2.3% falls within the top ten clones. This specimen's treatment or condition label, per the study, means: allogeneic hematopoietic cell transplantation with graft depleted of TCRalphabeta T cells and CD19 B cells.

The sequenced sample was PBMCs, mostly from graft donor cells, obtained 360 days after TCRalphabeta/CD19-depleted stem cell transplant. The origin of the receptors is a male patient younger than 18 who had a stem cell transplant for acute myeloid leukemia, so the T cells may come from the graft donor.

The chain links TRBV12-3 or TRBV12-4 to TRBJ2-1; D gene ambiguous. Trimming removed 6 bases from V and 4 bases from J, with 1 base in between. CDR3 length equals 10 residues. CDR3 amino acids: CASRYNEQFF. The CDR3 DNA reads TGTGCCAGCAGGTACAATGAGCAGTTCTTC.

The chain carries TRBV6-5 and TRBJ2-7; perhaps TRBD1 as D (5 bases). This CDR3 region has 14 residues. V shed 4 bases and J shed 0 bases, with 10 bases lying between them. The V gene's germline CDR1 is MNHEY and CDR2 SVGAGI. Here the CDR3 reads CASSSPDSSYEQYF. The DNA of the CDR3 is TGTGCCAGCAGTTCCCCCGACAGCTCCTACGAGCAGTACTTC.

Here the CDR3 reads CASSFAEETQYF. DNA of the CDR3: TGTGCCAGCTCCTTCGCAGAAGAGACCCAGTACTTC. The chain carries TRBV2 and TRBJ2-5; no firm D call. V lost 8 bases, J lost 3 bases, and 10 bases lay in between. The CDR3 has 12 residues. CDR1 is SNHLY and CDR2 is FYNNEI in the germline V gene. Together with reference TRBV2 and TRBJ2-5, the CDR3 gives the full variable domain: EPEVTQTPSHQVTQMGQEVILRCVPISNHLYFYWYRQILGQKVEFLVSFYNNEISEKSEIFDDQFSVERPDGSNFTLKIRSTKLEDSAMYFCASSFAEETQYFGPGTRLLVL.

The rearrangement uses TRBV5-6 and TRBJ1-5; D might be TRBD1 (5 bases). V gave up 0 bases and J gave up 3 bases, with 13 bases separating them. Germline loops: CDR1 SGHDT, CDR2 YYEEEE. This CDR3 has 16 residues. The CDR3 reads CASSLADTRPNQPQHF. The CDR3 DNA reads as TGTGCCAGCAGCTTGGCGGACACTCGACCCAATCAGCCCCAGCATTTT.

To note about this clonotype: The junction shows a germline mismatch at one end, possibly a read error. This CDR3 reads CASCFGLGHTLRKTQYF. For the CDR3, the DNA is TGTGCCAGCTGTTTTGGCTTGGGCCATACCCTGCGGAAGACCCAGTACTTC. The chain uses TRBV28 and TRBJ2-5; D gene ambiguous. Germline V CDR1 and CDR2: MDHEN, SYDVKM. The length of the CDR3 is 17 residues.

This clonotype has more than one count but fewer than ten. The rearrangement joins TRBV12-3 or TRBV12-4 to TRBJ2-7; perhaps TRBD1 as D (6 bases). V was shortened by 3 bases and J by 0 bases, with 12 bases between the two germline ends. This CDR3 has 15 amino acids. The CDR3 sequence: CASSFRGQSSYEQYF. The CDR3 bases are TGTGCCAGCAGTTTCAGGGGCCAGAGCTCCTACGAGCAGTACTTC.

V usage is TRBV3-1 and J usage is TRBJ2-7; the match to TRBD2 covers 13 bases. There are 18 residues in the CDR3. Trimming took 0 bases from V and 2 from J; bases not matched to a gene: 7. Germline V gene data show CDR1 as LGHDT and CDR2 as YNNKEL (reference sequence). The CDR3 is CASSQDAGTSGKPYEQYF. As DNA, the CDR3 is TGTGCCAGCAGCCAAGACGCCGGGACTAGCGGGAAGCCCTACGAGCAGTACTTC.

The V and J genes are TRBV28 and TRBJ2-2, with 10 bases lining up with TRBD1. V lost 6 bases and J lost 5; bases outside the gene matches: 12. The CDR3 sequence is 17 residues long. Germline CDR1 MDHEN, CDR2 SYDVKM. The CDR3 region is CASSWPRGQGRTGELFF. The CDR3 DNA follows: TGTGCCAGCAGCTGGCCCCGGGGACAGGGGCGGACCGGGGAGCTGTTTTTT.

Many counts were recorded for this clonotype. The CDR3 DNA reads TGTGCCAGCAGCTGGGGCAGGGTCGCCTACGAGCAGTACTTC. Translating it yields CASSWGRVAYEQYF. The chain links TRBV7-8 to TRBJ2-7; weak D call: TRBD1 (5 bases). CDR3 length equals 14 residues. The V gene's germline CDR1 is SGHVS and CDR2 FQNEAQ. V dropped 4 bases and J dropped 2 bases, with 12 bases sitting between them.

This clonotype showed up many times. V is TRBV20-1 and J is TRBJ1-5; unclear D gene. Germline V gene sequence: CDR1 DFQATT, CDR2 SNEGSKA (reference sequence). The CDR3 loop spans 12 amino acids. V lost 3 bases and J 3 bases, leaving 6 bases between the germline ends. DNA of the CDR3: TGCAGTGCTAGTGGGGTCAATCAGCCCCAGCATTTT. This sequence encodes CSASGVNQPQHF.

The rearrangement links TRBV6-2 or TRBV6-3 to TRBJ2-7; 10 bases map to TRBD1. The CDR3 is 14 residues long. V shed 6 bases, J shed 3 bases, and the junction held 5 bases outside the gene matches. Germline V lookup: CDR1 MNHEY, CDR2 SVGEGT. The chain's CDR3 is CASRAGTGDYEQYF. CDR3 in DNA: TGTGCCAGCAGGGCCGGGACAGGGGACTACGAGCAGTACTTC.

This clonotype was seen more than once but under ten times. The CDR3 is CAKLIDRESGANVLTF. CDR3 coding DNA: TGTGCCAAACTCATCGATAGGGAATCTGGGGCCAACGTCCTGACTTTC. The J gene is TRBJ2-6, the V gene TRBV7-9, with no clear D. Trimming removed 10 bases at V and 1 base at J, with 17 bases between. Looked up from germline, CDR1 is SEHNR and CDR2 is FQNEAQ (reference sequence). CDR3 length: 16 amino acids.

This clonotype was picked up a small number of times. This sequence joins TRBV9 and TRBJ2-1; TRBD2 matches 7 bases. Germline V CDR1 and CDR2: SGDLS, YYNGEE. The length of the CDR3 is 15 residues. Trimming took 0 bases from V and 4 from J; bases not matched to a gene: 4. CDR3 in amino acids: CASSVGAGEYNEQFF. The CDR3 coding sequence is TGTGCCAGCAGCGTAGGCGCGGGAGAGTACAATGAGCAGTTCTTC.

There are a few counts of this clonotype. The CDR3 loop reads CASRPSGGSYNEQFF. CDR3 DNA sequence: TGTGCCAGCAGACCTAGCGGGGGGTCCTACAATGAGCAGTTCTTC. The chain couples TRBV28 to TRBJ2-1, with TRBD2 identical over 11 bases. CDR3 length: 15 amino acids. Unmatched junction bases numbered 2, after V lost 6 bases and J lost 1 base. The germline V gene has CDR1 MDHEN and CDR2 SYDVKM.

There are many counts of this clonotype. The chain employs TRBV14 and TRBJ2-7, with 7 bases aligning to TRBD2. Germline CDR1 is SGHDN and CDR2 is FVKESK. This CDR3 spans 15 amino acids. The V and J ends lost 4 bases and 4 bases, in that order; junction bases with no gene match: 10. CDR3 loop: CASSRGLLGGYEQYF. CDR3 in DNA: TGTGCCAGCAGCCGCGGCTTATTGGGAGGGTACGAGCAGTACTTC.

The chain combines TRBV15 with TRBJ2-1, with 10 positions matching TRBD2. V shed 0 bases, J shed 4 bases, and the junction held 6 bases outside the gene matches. This CDR3 region has 17 residues. Germline V gene data show CDR1 as LNHNV and CDR2 as YYDKDF (reference sequence). The CDR3 spells CATSRDLGLAVYNEQFF. The CDR3 DNA reads as TGTGCCACCAGCAGAGATCTAGGACTAGCGGTTTACAATGAGCAGTTCTTC. The full variable domain, rest sourced from reference TRBV15 and TRBJ2-1, is DAMVIQNPRYQVTQFGKPVTLSCSQTLNHNVMYWYQQKSSQAPKLLFHYYDKDFNNEADTPDNFQSRRPNTSFCFLDIRSPGLGDTAMYLCATSRDLGLAVYNEQFFGPGTRLTVL.

This clonotype has a handful of counts. V usage is TRBV28 and J usage is TRBJ2-7, with a tentative D call TRBD2 (5 bases). Looked up from germline, CDR1 is MDHEN and CDR2 is SYDVKM. V was cut by 1 base and J by 9 bases, with 13 bases left in between. There are 13 residues in the CDR3. Here the CDR3 reads CASSLSGLRVQYF. The CDR3 DNA is TGTGCCAGCAGTTTATCGGGATTGAGGGTGCAGTACTTC.